These 20 T cell receptor beta chains originate from one sample sequenced in a study of T cell clonality in common variable immunodeficiency. Libraries were prepared by immunoSEQ multiplex PCR; TCRdb keeps only in-frame clonotypes and omits some of them. The sample presents about 52,000 clones, none singletons. What was sequenced was peripheral blood mononuclear cells. The receptors derive from a person between 18 and 69 years old in good health.

This clone was seen ten or more times. The CDR3 goes on 3 residues after the read ends, and that part is filled in from the germline J gene. The chain uses TRBV19 and TRBJ1-1; 11 bases agree with TRBD1. The V and J ends lost 3 bases and 0 bases, in that order; junction bases with no gene match: 3. CDR1 is LNHDA and CDR2 is SQIVND in the germline V gene (reference sequence). This CDR3 is 16 amino acids long. CDR3 bases read: TGTGCCAGTAGTATTTGGACAGGGGGCGTGAACACTGAA. It specifies CASSIWTGGVNTE. The whole CDR3 is CASSIWTGGVNTEAFF.

This clone was seen ten or more times. The CDR3 goes on 3 residues after the read ends, and that part is filled in from the germline J gene. V is TRBV10-1 and J is TRBJ2-2; a weak D match, TRBD1 (6 bases). The CDR3 covers 15 residues. Trimming removed 0 bases from V and 7 bases from J, with 12 bases in between. The germline CDR1 and CDR2 sequences are WNHNN and SYGVQD (reference sequence). The sequenced part of the CDR3 DNA is TGCGCCAGCAGTGAGTCTTCAGGGGCGATCGGGGAG. Its translation is CASSESSGAIGE. The full CDR3 is CASSESSGAIGELFF.

This clone has at least ten counts. The read halts 3 residues ahead of the CDR3 end, with the missing end drawn from the germline J gene. The genes are TRBV19 and TRBJ1-5; D might be TRBD1 (5 bases). The V end lost 9 bases, the J end lost 5 bases, and 14 bases lay between the germline ends. The CDR3 is 13 amino acids. CDR1 and CDR2 (germline): LNHDA, SQIVND (reference sequence). The CDR3 DNA, read in part, is TGTGCCAGCACTCGGGGGTACCATCAGCCC. It is translated as CASTRGYHQP. In full, the CDR3 is CASTRGYHQPQHF.

This clone was observed at least ten times. The CDR3 sequence is CASSSTGANVLTF. The DNA read from the CDR3 is TGTGCCAGCAGCTCAACTGGGGCCAACGTC. The chain couples TRBV7-3 to TRBJ2-6; D remains ambiguous. The CDR3 goes on 3 residues after the read ends, and that part is filled in from the germline J gene. CDR3 length equals 13 residues. Germline CDR1 SGHTA, CDR2 FQGTGA. Trimming removed 4 bases from V and 2 bases from J, with 3 bases in between.

In its sample, this clone was seen many times. The read gets to within 3 residues of the CDR3 end, and the germline J gene fills in the rest. The V call is TRBV7-3, the J call TRBJ2-2; TRBD1 aligns across 7 bases. Germline CDR1 and CDR2: SGHTA and FQGTGA. V lost 5 bases, J lost 3 bases, and 6 bases stayed unmatched. CDR3 length: 15 amino acids. The CDR3 region is CASSTTGAHTGELFF. The sequenced CDR3 bases are TGTGCCAGCAGCACCACAGGGGCCCACACCGGGGAG.

This clone was detected many times. The sequenced fragment ends 3 residues before the CDR3 boundary, so the rest is inferred from the germline J gene. The chain employs TRBV30 and TRBJ1-1, with a possible D match to TRBD1 (5 bases). This CDR3 region has 13 residues. The V gene lost 3 bases and the J gene lost 0 bases, with 8 bases spanning the gap. Germline assignment: CDR1 GTSNPN and CDR2 SVGIG (reference sequence). The part of the CDR3 DNA that was read is TGTGCCTGGAGGCGACAGCTGAACACTGAA. Encoded protein: CAWRRQLNTE. The full CDR3 reads CAWRRQLNTEAFF. Full variable domain (rest looked up from reference TRBV30 and TRBJ1-1): SQTIHQWPATLVQPVGSPLSLECTVEGTSNPNLYWYRQAAGRGLQLLFYSVGIGQISSEVPQNLSASRPQDRQFILSSKKLLLSDSGFYLCAWRRQLNTEAFFGQGTRLTVV.

Only a few counts were recorded for this clone. The CDR3 here is CASRLTGGSSYEQYF. Partial CDR3 DNA: TGTGCCAGCCGGCTAACAGGGGGAAGCTCCTACGAG. The rearrangement uses TRBV5-4 and TRBJ2-7; TRBD1 agrees at 8 bases. The read ends 3 residues before the CDR3 terminus; that terminus is restored from the germline J gene. The germline V gene encodes CDR1 SGHNT and CDR2 YYREEE (reference sequence). This CDR3 comprises 15 residues. V dropped 7 bases and J dropped 0; count of bases not matched to a gene: 9.

Ten or more counts support this clone. The read ends 3 residues shy of where the CDR3 ends; the end is completed using the germline J gene. The rearrangement uses TRBV4-1 and TRBJ2-7, with 9 nucleotides matching TRBD1. V dropped 1 base and J dropped 1; count of bases not matched to a gene: 5. The CDR3 is made up of 16 amino acids. Germline V gene sequence: CDR1 MGHRA, CDR2 YSYEKL. The sequenced part of the CDR3 DNA is TGCGCCAGCAGCCAAGTCGGGACAGGGAGTTCCTACGAG. It translates to CASSQVGTGSSYE. The full CDR3 sequence reads CASSQVGTGSSYEQYF.

In its sample, this clone was seen many times. Read sequence stops 3 residues before the CDR3 end, and the germline J gene provides the missing end. The V gene is TRBV5-1, the J gene TRBJ2-7, with D perhaps TRBD1 (6 bases). This CDR3 is 16 amino acids long. Trimming removed 4 bases from V and 3 bases from J, with 20 bases in between. The V gene's germline CDR1 is SGHRS and CDR2 YFSETQ. The CDR3 bases that were read are TGCGCCAGCAGCCTGTATGTGGGGGCCGCTAACTACGAG. Translated: CASSLYVGAANYE. The full CDR3 protein reads CASSLYVGAANYEQYF.

This clone has at least ten counts. Read sequence stops 3 residues before the CDR3 end, and the germline J gene provides the missing end. This chain joins TRBV6-1 and TRBJ1-2, with TRBD1 matching 8 bases. The CDR3 runs to 14 residues. CDR1 is MNHNS, CDR2 SASEGT, per germline. J lost 4 bases, V lost 1 base, and 2 bases had no gene match. This CDR3 is CASSEGTGTYGYTF. CDR3 DNA, as far as it was read: TGTGCCAGCAGTGAAGGGACAGGGACCTATGGC.

Turning to this clone: The CDR3 end falls 3 residues outside the read, so it is completed with the germline J gene. This chain joins TRBV7-9 and TRBJ1-1; TRBD1 matches 7 bases. J gave up 3 bases and V 6 bases, and 7 bases lay outside the gene matches. The germline gives CDR1 SEHNR, CDR2 FQNEAQ (reference sequence). This CDR3 contains 14 residues. The CDR3 loop reads CASRKQGRDTEAFF. CDR3 bases read: TGTGCCAGCAGAAAACAGGGGAGGGACACTGAA.

At least ten counts were recorded for this clone. The read terminates 3 residues before the CDR3 end, so the remaining end is supplied by the germline J gene. V usage is TRBV5-1 and J usage is TRBJ2-2, with D perhaps TRBD1 or TRBD2 (6 bases each). Germline CDR1 SGHRS, CDR2 YFSETQ. Trimming took off 7 bases at V and 2 bases at J, with 15 bases between the two ends. The CDR3 sequence is 15 residues long. The CDR3 protein is CASAGGTLNTGELFF. The part of the CDR3 DNA that was read is TGCGCCAGCGCCGGCGGGACACTTAACACCGGGGAG.

Details on this clone: The CDR3 goes on 3 residues after the read ends, and that part is filled in from the germline J gene. J is TRBJ1-2 and V is TRBV11-2; D is ambiguous. The germline gives CDR1 SGHAT, CDR2 FQNNGV. Trimming took off 3 bases at V and 5 bases at J, with 10 bases between the two ends. The CDR3 is made up of 13 amino acids. Partial CDR3 DNA: TGTGCCAGCAGCTTCGATAAGACTTATGGC. Its protein product is CASSFDKTYG. The complete CDR3 sequence is CASSFDKTYGYTF. The full variable domain, in which reference TRBV11-2 and TRBJ1-2 provide the parts outside the CDR3, is EAGVAQSPRYKIIEKRQSVAFWCNPISGHATLYWYQQILGQGPKLLIQFQNNGVVDDSQLPKDRFSAERLKGVDSTLKIQPAKLEDSAVYLCASSFDKTYGYTFGSGTRLTVV.

In this sample, this clone turned up a few times. The CDR3 is cut off 3 residues early in the read; its end comes from the germline J gene. The chain combines TRBV19 with TRBJ1-5; 10 bases align to TRBD1. With 8 bases clipped from V and 3 bases from J, the junction kept 4 bases outside the gene matches. This CDR3 is 14 amino acids long. Germline V CDR1 and CDR2: LNHDA, SQIVND (reference sequence). The CDR3 here is CASLGTGDNQPQHF. Incomplete CDR3 DNA: TGTGCCAGTCTCGGGACAGGGGACAATCAGCCC.

Ten or more counts support this clone. The read terminates 3 residues before the CDR3 end, so the remaining end is supplied by the germline J gene. The V gene is TRBV20-1, the J gene TRBJ1-2, with D maybe TRBD1 (6 bases). This CDR3 comprises 12 residues. Germline lookup yields CDR1 DFQATT and CDR2 SNEGSKA (reference sequence). The CDR3 region is CSIRTAARGYTF. Incomplete CDR3 DNA: TGCAGTATACGGACAGCCGCTAGAGGC.

This clone was picked up many times. The read ends 3 residues shy of where the CDR3 ends; the end is completed using the germline J gene. This rearrangement joins TRBV19 to TRBJ2-2; no firm D call. This CDR3 is 14 amino acids long. The germline gives CDR1 LNHDA, CDR2 SQIVND (reference sequence). V lost 6 bases, J lost 6 bases, and 14 bases lay in between. The CDR3 loop is CASSAEAPSGELFF. Incomplete CDR3 DNA: TGTGCCAGTAGCGCCGAAGCCCCGTCCGGGGAG.

There are many counts of this clone. The read is 3 residues too short to cover the CDR3 end, so that end is filled in from the germline J gene. The gene calls are TRBV10-1 and TRBJ2-3, with D perhaps matching TRBD2 (6 bases). Trimming cost V 2 bases and J 0 bases, with 21 bases left between them. Germline loops: CDR1 WNHNN, CDR2 SYGVQD (reference sequence). The CDR3 has 19 amino acids. The CDR3 protein is CASSERPFGGAFSTDTQYF. CDR3 bases read: TGCGCCAGCAGTGAGCGGCCTTTTGGCGGGGCATTTAGCACAGATACG.

This clone was counted at least ten times. With the read ending 3 residues before the CDR3 end, the germline J gene is used to fill in that end. The chain combines TRBV6-2 or TRBV6-3 with TRBJ2-3; maybe TRBD1 (5 bases). The CDR3 loop spans 16 amino acids. Trimming left V 3 bases short and J 3 bases short, with 16 bases between. The germline gives CDR1 MNHEY, CDR2 SVGEGT. CDR3 bases read: TGTGCCAGCAGTTATATTCGCCAGGGTAGTACAGATACG. Translation: CASSYIRQGSTDT. The full CDR3 is CASSYIRQGSTDTQYF.

In regard to this clone: The CDR3 goes on 3 residues after the read ends, and that part is filled in from the germline J gene. The rearrangement joins TRBV19 to TRBJ2-2, with TRBD2 matching 8 bases. The V gene end was trimmed by 0 bases and the J gene end by 4 bases; junction bases not matched to a gene: 10. Germline V gene lookup returns CDR1 LNHDA and CDR2 SQIVND (reference sequence). This CDR3 region has 18 residues. This CDR3 is CASSIDQGTSFGTGELFF. The CDR3 bases that were read are TGTGCCAGTAGTATAGATCAGGGGACTAGTTTCGGCACCGGGGAG.

This clone is deemed medium-sized. The CDR3 end lies 3 residues beyond the end of the read and is filled in from the germline J gene. The J gene is TRBJ2-6, the V gene TRBV6-2 or TRBV6-3; D uncertain. CDR1 and CDR2 from the germline V gene are MNHEY and SVGEGT. Trimming cost V 6 bases and J 0 bases, with 6 bases left between them. The CDR3 extends over 14 amino acids. The CDR3 DNA, read in part, is TGTGCCAGCAGACAAAGCTCTGGGGCCAACGTC. Translating gives CASRQSSGANV. The CDR3 in full is CASRQSSGANVLTF.